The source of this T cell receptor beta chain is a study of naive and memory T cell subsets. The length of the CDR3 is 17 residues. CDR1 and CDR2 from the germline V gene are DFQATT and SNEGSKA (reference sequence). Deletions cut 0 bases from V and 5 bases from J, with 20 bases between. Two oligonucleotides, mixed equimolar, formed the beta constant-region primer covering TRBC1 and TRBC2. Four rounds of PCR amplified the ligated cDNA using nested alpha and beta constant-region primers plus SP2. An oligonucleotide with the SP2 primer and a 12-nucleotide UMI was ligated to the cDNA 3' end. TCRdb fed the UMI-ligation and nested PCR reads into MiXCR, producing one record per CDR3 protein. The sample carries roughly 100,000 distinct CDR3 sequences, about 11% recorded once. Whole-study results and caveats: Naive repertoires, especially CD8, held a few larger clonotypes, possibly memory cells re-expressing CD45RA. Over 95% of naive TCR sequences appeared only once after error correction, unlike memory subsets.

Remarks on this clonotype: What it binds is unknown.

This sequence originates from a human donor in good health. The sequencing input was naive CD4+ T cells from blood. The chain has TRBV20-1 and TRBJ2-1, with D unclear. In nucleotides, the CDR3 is TGCAGTGCTAGAGAGGCTTATTCATTGCGGCCTCACAATGAGCAGTTCTTC. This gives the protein CSAREAYSLRPHNEQFF.